Sequencing of this TCR beta chain was carried out in a study of identical twins. V shed 5 bases and J 5 bases; nucleotides not matched to a gene: 3. This CDR3 comprises 12 residues. The germline V gene encodes CDR1 DFQATT and CDR2 SNEGSKA (reference sequence). MiXCR, applied by TCRdb to the 5' RACE reads, yields one record per CDR3 protein. There are hundreds of thousands of distinct CDR3 sequences in the sample; around 8.6% occur only once, and approximately 0.94% lies in the top ten. Each donor was a healthy Caucasian. Study findings and constraints: Within beta out-of-frame sequences, the excess sharing observed between twins was weaker. Out-of-frame alpha sequences shared between twins exhibited an excess of low generation probability.

At least ten counts were recorded for this clonotype. The antigen is unknown. The sample was also linked to a second study, of yellow fever vaccine responses in identical twins.

The chain is built from TRBV20-1 and TRBJ2-5; TRBD1 matches 9 bases. The TCR sequence derives from a young woman in good health. Sequencing input: PBMCs. The DNA for the CDR3 is TGCAGTGCTCCCGACAGGGGGGAGACCCAGTACTTC. Protein: CSAPDRGETQYF.